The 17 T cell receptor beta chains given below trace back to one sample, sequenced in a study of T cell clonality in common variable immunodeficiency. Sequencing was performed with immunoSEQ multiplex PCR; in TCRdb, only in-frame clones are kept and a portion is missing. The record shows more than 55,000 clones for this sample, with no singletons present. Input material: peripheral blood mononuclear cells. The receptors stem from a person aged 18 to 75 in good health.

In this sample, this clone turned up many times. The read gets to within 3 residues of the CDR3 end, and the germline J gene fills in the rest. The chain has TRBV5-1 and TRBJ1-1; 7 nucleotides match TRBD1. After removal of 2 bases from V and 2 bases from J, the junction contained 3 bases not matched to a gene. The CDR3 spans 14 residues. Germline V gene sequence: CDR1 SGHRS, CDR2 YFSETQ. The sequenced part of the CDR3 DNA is TGCGCCAGCAGCTTAAGGGGGCTTAACACTGAA. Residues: CASSLRGLNTE. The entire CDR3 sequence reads CASSLRGLNTEAFF.

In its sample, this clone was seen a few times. The CDR3 spells CASSPQDSMNTEAFF. The sequenced CDR3 bases are TGTGCCAGCTCACCACAAGACAGTATGAACACTGAA. The V gene is TRBV18, the J gene TRBJ1-1; the D gene is possibly TRBD1 (5 bases). The read ends 3 residues shy of where the CDR3 ends; the end is completed using the germline J gene. Trimming took 1 base from V and 0 from J, leaving 9 bases between them. The CDR3 covers 15 residues. The V gene's germline CDR1 is KGHSH and CDR2 LQKENI. Drawing the rest from reference TRBV18 and TRBJ1-1, the complete variable domain is NAGVMQNPRHLVRRRGQEARLRCSPMKGHSHVYWYRQLPEEGLKFMVYLQKENIIDESGMPKERFSAEFPKEGPSILRIQQVVRGDSAAYFCASSPQDSMNTEAFFGQGTRLTVV.

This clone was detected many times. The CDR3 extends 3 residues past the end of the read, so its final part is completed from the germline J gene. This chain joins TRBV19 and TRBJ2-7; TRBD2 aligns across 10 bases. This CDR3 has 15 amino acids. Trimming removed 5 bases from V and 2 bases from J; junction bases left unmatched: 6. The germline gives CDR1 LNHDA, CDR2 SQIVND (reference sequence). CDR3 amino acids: CASSETSGTAYEQYF. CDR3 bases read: TGTGCCAGTAGTGAAACTAGCGGGACTGCCTACGAG.

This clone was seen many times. CDR3 DNA, as far as it was read: TGCAGTGCTAGAGATGGGGCCCGGGAG. It encodes CSARDGARE. The entire CDR3 protein reads CSARDGARELFF. The V call is TRBV20-1, the J call TRBJ2-2, with D maybe TRBD1 (5 bases). The read terminates 3 residues before the CDR3 end, so the remaining end is supplied by the germline J gene. The CDR3 is made up of 12 amino acids. The germline V and J ends were trimmed by 0 bases and 9 bases, with 8 bases remaining between them. The germline V gene encodes CDR1 DFQATT and CDR2 SNEGSKA (reference sequence).

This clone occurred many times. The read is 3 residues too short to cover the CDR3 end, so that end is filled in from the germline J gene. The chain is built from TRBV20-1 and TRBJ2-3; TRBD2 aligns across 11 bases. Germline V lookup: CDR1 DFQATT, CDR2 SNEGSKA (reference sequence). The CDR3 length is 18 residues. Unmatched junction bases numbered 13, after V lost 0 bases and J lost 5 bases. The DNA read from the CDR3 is TGCAGTGCTAGAGATTGGGCTGGGGTAGCGGGAGGGGGAGATACG. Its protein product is CSARDWAGVAGGGDT. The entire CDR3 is CSARDWAGVAGGGDTQYF.

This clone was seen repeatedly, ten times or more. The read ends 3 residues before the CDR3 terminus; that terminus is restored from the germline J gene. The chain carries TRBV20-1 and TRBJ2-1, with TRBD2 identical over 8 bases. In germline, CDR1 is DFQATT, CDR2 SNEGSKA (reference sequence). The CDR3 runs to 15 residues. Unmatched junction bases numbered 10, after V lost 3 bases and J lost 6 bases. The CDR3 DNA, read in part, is TGCAGTGCTAGTCCGGCGGGGGGCTATGGCAATGAG. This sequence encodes CSASPAGGYGNE. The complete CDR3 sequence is CSASPAGGYGNEQFF.

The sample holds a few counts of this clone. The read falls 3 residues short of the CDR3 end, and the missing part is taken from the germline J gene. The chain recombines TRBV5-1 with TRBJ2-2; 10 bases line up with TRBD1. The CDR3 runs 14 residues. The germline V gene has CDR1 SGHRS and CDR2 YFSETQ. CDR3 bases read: TGCGCCAGCAGCCTAGGGACAGGGGAGGAAAAG. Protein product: CASSLGTGEEK. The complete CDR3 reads CASSLGTGEEKLFF.

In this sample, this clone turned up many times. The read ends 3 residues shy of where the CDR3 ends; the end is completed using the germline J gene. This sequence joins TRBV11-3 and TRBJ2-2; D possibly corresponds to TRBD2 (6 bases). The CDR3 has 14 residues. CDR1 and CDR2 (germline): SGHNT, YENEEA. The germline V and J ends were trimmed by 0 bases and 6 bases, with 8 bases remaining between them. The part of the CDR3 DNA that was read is TGTGCCAGCAGCTTAGACGGGGGAGCCGGGGAG. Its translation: CASSLDGGAGE. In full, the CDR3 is CASSLDGGAGELFF. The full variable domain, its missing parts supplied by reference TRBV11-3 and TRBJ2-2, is EAGVVQSPRYKIIEKKQPVAFWCNPISGHNTLYWYLQNLGQGPELLIRYENEEAVDDSQLPKDRFSAERLKGVDSTLKIQPAELGDSAVYLCASSLDGGAGELFFGEGSRLTVL.

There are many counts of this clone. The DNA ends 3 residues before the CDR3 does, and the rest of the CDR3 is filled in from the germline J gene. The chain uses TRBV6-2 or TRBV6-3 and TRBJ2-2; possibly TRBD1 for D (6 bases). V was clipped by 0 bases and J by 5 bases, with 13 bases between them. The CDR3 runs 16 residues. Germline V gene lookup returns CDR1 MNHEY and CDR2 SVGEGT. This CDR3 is CASSYSPGQGTGELFF. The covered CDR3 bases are TGTGCCAGCAGTTACTCCCCCGGGCAGGGGACCGGGGAG.

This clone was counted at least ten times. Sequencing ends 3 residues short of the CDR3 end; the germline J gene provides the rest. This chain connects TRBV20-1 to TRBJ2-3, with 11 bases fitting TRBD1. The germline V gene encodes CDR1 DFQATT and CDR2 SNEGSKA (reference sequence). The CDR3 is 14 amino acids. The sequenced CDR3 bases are TGCAGTGCTACCCGCCGGGACAGGGGGGAGACG. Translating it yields CSATRRDRGET. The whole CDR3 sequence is CSATRRDRGETQYF.

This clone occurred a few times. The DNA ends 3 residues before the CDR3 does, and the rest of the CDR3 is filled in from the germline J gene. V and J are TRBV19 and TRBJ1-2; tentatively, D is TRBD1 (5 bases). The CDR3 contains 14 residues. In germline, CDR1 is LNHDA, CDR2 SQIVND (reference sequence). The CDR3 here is CASRGLAGEDEYTF. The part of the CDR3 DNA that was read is TGTGCCAGTAGGGGACTAGCGGGAGAAGATGAA. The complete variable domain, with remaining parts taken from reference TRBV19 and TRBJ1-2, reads DGGITQSPKYLFRKEGQNVTLSCEQNLNHDAMYWYRQDPGQGLRLIYYSQIVNDFQKGDIAEGYSVSREKKESFPLTVTSAQKNPTAFYLCASRGLAGEDEYTFGSGTRLTVV.

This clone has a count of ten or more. Here the CDR3 reads CASGRGLSTDTQYF. The DNA read from the CDR3 is TGTGCTAGTGGGAGGGGGCTCAGCACAGATACG. V and J are TRBV12-5 and TRBJ2-3; 7 bases agree with TRBD1. The read ends 3 residues before the CDR3 terminus; that terminus is restored from the germline J gene. Per the germline V gene, CDR1 is LGHNT and CDR2 is FRNRAP. V shed 6 bases and J 0 bases; nucleotides not matched to a gene: 3. The CDR3 consists of 14 residues.

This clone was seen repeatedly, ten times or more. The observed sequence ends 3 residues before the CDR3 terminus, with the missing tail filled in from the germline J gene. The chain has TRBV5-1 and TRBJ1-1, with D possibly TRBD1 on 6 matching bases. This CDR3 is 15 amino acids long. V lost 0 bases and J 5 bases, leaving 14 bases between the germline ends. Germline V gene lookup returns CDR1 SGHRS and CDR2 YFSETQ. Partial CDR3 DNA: TGCGCCAGCAGCTTGGAGGGGGAGAGGCAAACTGAA. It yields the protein CASSLEGERQTE. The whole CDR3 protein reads CASSLEGERQTEAFF.

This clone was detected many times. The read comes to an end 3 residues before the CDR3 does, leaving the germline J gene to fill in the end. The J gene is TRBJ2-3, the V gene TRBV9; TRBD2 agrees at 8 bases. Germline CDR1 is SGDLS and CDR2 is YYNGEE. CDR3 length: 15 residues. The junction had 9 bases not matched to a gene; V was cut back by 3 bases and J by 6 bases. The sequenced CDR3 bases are TGTGCCAGCAGCGGAGAACAGACTAGCGCGGATACG. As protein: CASSGEQTSADT. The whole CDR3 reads CASSGEQTSADTQYF. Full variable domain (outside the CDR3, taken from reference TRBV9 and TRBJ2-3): DSGVTQTPKHLITATGQRVTLRCSPRSGDLSVYWYQQSLDQGLQFLIQYYNGEERAKGNILERFSAQQFPDLHSELNLSSLELGDSALYFCASSGEQTSADTQYFGPGTRLTVL.

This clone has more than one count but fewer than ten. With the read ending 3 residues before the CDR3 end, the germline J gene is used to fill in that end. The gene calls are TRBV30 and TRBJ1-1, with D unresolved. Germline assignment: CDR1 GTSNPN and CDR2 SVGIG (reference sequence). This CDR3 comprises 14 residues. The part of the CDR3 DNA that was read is TGTGCCTGGAGTCTAGCGGGAGGTATTGGCGAG. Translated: CAWSLAGGIGE. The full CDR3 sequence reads CAWSLAGGIGEAFF.

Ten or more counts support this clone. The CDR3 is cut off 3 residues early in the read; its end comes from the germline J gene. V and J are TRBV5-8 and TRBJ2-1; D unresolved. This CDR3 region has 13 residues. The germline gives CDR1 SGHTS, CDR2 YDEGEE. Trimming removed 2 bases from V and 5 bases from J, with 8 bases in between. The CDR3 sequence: CASSLAFHNEQFF. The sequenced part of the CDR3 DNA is TGTGCCAGCAGCTTAGCTTTCCACAATGAG.

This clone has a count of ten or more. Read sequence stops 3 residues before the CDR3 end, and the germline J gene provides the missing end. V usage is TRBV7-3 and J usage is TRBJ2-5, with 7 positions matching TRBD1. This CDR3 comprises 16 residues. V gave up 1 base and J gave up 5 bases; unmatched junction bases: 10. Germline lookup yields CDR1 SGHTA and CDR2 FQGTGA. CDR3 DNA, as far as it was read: TGTGCCAGCAGCTTAAATTCCCACCTAGGGGGCGAGACC. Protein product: CASSLNSHLGGET. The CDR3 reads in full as CASSLNSHLGGETQYF.